These 3 T cell receptor beta chains originate from one sample sequenced in a study of tumor-infiltrating lymphocytes in primary liver carcinoma. TCR beta cDNA was reverse-transcribed from 500 ng of total RNA. The reaction used a constant-region primer and ProtoScript II reverse transcriptase. TCR beta libraries came from three nested multiplex PCR rounds using slightly modified ARM-PCR. The first two PCR rounds used TRBV1-TRBV30 primers with a Cbeta primer, roughly 10 cycles each. TCRdb itself ran the multiplex PCR reads through MiXCR, one entry per CDR3 protein. The table shows about 64,000 distinct CDR3 sequences, with about two thirds occurring only once. Starting material for RNA and DNA co-extraction consisted of roughly 19-34 mg of unsorted bulk tissue. The specimen was liver tumor tissue from sampling region 4. The sample's subset: tumor region T4, right-lateral pole. These TCRs come from a man aged 35 to 55 with primary liver carcinoma and hepatitis B virus infection.

This clonotype was detected many times. The V gene is TRBV12-3 or TRBV12-4, the J gene TRBJ2-1; TRBD2 matches at 12 bases. V gave up 6 bases and J gave up 7 bases; unmatched junction bases: 19. This CDR3 contains 19 residues. The CDR3: CASRLLLRGLAGNGNEQFF. The CDR3 DNA is TGTGCCAGCAGGTTACTCTTGCGCGGACTAGCGGGAAATGGTAATGAGCAGTTCTTC.

This clonotype was seen repeatedly, ten times or more. V gene TRBV20-1 combines with J gene TRBJ2-3; TRBD2 is a possible D gene (5 bases). V was clipped by 5 bases and J by 0 bases, with 9 bases between them. CDR1 and CDR2 from the germline V gene are DFQATT and SNEGSKA (reference sequence). The CDR3 covers 13 residues. The CDR3 DNA follows: TGCAGTGCTGATGGCGGGAGCACAGATACGCAGTATTTT. This translates into CSADGGSTDTQYF.

This clonotype was observed at least ten times. V is TRBV5-1 and J is TRBJ2-5; D not resolved. The germline V gene encodes CDR1 SGHRS and CDR2 YFSETQ. CDR3 length: 11 amino acids. V was cut by 2 bases and J by 6 bases, with 5 bases left in between. In DNA form, the CDR3 reads TGCGCCAGCAGCTTCGACAAGACCCAGTACTTC. It is translated as CASSFDKTQYF.